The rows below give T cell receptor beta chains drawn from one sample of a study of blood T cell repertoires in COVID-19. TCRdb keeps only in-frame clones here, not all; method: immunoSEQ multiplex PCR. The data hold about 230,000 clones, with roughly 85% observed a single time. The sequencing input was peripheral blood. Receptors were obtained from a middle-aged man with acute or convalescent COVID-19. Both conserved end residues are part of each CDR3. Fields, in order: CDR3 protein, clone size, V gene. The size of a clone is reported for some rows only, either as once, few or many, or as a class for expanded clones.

CDR3aa: CASSSGQGIQPQHF
abundance: .
v_gene: TRBV7-2

CDR3aa: CASGPPGTNTGELFF
abundance: .
v_gene: TRBV9

CDR3aa: CASSLFPGENTIYF
abundance: few
v_gene: TRBV5-7

CDR3aa: CASAQGANQPQHF
abundance: .
v_gene: TRBV10-2

CDR3aa: CATRPGTGTGNEQFF
abundance: few
v_gene: TRBV10-3

CDR3aa: CASSGPPRDSGNTIYF
abundance: .
v_gene: TRBV9

CDR3aa: CASSLVGGPYNEQFF
abundance: .
v_gene: TRBV5-1

CDR3aa: CASSYWTSGGPKNTGELFF
abundance: .
v_gene: TRBV5-5

CDR3aa: CASTRGGLETQYF
abundance: once
v_gene: TRBV28

CDR3aa: CASSPVTSGLTDTQYF
abundance: .
v_gene: TRBV6-2/TRBV6-3

CDR3aa: CASSLLDRDNGYTF
abundance: few
v_gene: TRBV18

CDR3aa: CASSLADNQPQHF
abundance: once
v_gene: TRBV2

CDR3aa: CASRATGGIDTGELFF
abundance: .
v_gene: TRBV5-1

CDR3aa: CASSTPVAARTEAFF
abundance: .
v_gene: TRBV19

CDR3aa: CASSVGGFNEQFF
abundance: .
v_gene: TRBV12-3/TRBV12-4

CDR3aa: CASTEYNEQFF
abundance: .
v_gene: TRBV2

CDR3aa: CASSRSGGHNEQFF
abundance: .
v_gene: TRBV7-2

CDR3aa: CASSPGQSLSGNTIYF
abundance: .
v_gene: TRBV18

CDR3aa: CASSQAEGSYEQYF
abundance: .
v_gene: TRBV4-1

CDR3aa: CASSFDSTNQPQHF
abundance: .
v_gene: TRBV5-1

CDR3aa: CASSHRGKQETQYF
abundance: .
v_gene: TRBV11-3

CDR3aa: CASSPGTEYGYTF
abundance: .
v_gene: TRBV7-3

CDR3aa: CAWSRDTFSNQPQHF
abundance: .
v_gene: TRBV30

CDR3aa: CASSPTHRAEGYTF
abundance: .
v_gene: TRBV28

CDR3aa: CASFSWETTIEQFF
abundance: .
v_gene: TRBV6-5

CDR3aa: CASSEVWWGESPLHF
abundance: .
v_gene: TRBV2

CDR3aa: CATSRAGELTPEAFF
abundance: .
v_gene: TRBV15

CDR3aa: CASSPGQGALEQFF
abundance: .
v_gene: TRBV5-8

CDR3aa: CASSNRQGADTGELFF
abundance: once
v_gene: TRBV7-7

CDR3aa: CASSLPPWDYTSSYEQYF
abundance: .
v_gene: TRBV5-1

CDR3aa: CASSPGTGAYEQYF
abundance: few
v_gene: TRBV2

CDR3aa: CASSMWSYQPQHF
abundance: many
v_gene: TRBV19

CDR3aa: CASSQHLVGAGYTF
abundance: .
v_gene: TRBV3-1/TRBV3-2

CDR3aa: CASSLDFQSEQYF
abundance: .
v_gene: TRBV4-1

CDR3aa: CASSQTGGPKFLAGELFF
abundance: .
v_gene: TRBV3-1/TRBV3-2

CDR3aa: CATRRIQTYHGYTF
abundance: .
v_gene: TRBV7-6

CDR3aa: CASSYTGQGGNYGYTF
abundance: .
v_gene: TRBV6-5

CDR3aa: CASSVQNLVGIGNTIYF
abundance: .
v_gene: TRBV4-1

CDR3aa: CSVAEGQGIVGQPQHF
abundance: .
v_gene: TRBV29-1

CDR3aa: CASSPPVWGTNTEAFF
abundance: .
v_gene: TRBV18

CDR3aa: CASSPGRQGPNYGYTF
abundance: .
v_gene: TRBV5-4

CDR3aa: CSASGGQPKQFF
abundance: .
v_gene: TRBV20-1

CDR3aa: CAIRDSESTGELFF
abundance: .
v_gene: TRBV10-3

CDR3aa: CASSPGDRATETQYF
abundance: .
v_gene: TRBV28

CDR3aa: CASSFTGTAGNTIYF
abundance: .
v_gene: TRBV7-9

CDR3aa: CASSLGQGDGYTF
abundance: few
v_gene: TRBV5-1

CDR3aa: CASSEYRNTGELFF
abundance: .
v_gene: TRBV6-1

CDR3aa: CASSLNGQIPSGYTF
abundance: .
v_gene: TRBV7-2

CDR3aa: CASSLTGAGNTIYF
abundance: .
v_gene: TRBV28

CDR3aa: CASSASGTVYGYTF
abundance: few
v_gene: TRBV7-3

CDR3aa: CASSQRTGWPDTQYF
abundance: .
v_gene: TRBV19

CDR3aa: CASSPQGPGELFF
abundance: once
v_gene: TRBV6-5

CDR3aa: CASSQANKETQYF
abundance: .
v_gene: TRBV14

CDR3aa: CATSDLRRGWAFYGYTF
abundance: .
v_gene: TRBV24-1

CDR3aa: CASQGGYNEKLFF
abundance: once
v_gene: TRBV19

CDR3aa: CASSSDSWMADTQYF
abundance: .
v_gene: TRBV7-8

CDR3aa: CASSLIGGATNEKLFF
abundance: .
v_gene: TRBV7-2

CDR3aa: CASGGMGQPVGDNYGYTF
abundance: .
v_gene: TRBV2